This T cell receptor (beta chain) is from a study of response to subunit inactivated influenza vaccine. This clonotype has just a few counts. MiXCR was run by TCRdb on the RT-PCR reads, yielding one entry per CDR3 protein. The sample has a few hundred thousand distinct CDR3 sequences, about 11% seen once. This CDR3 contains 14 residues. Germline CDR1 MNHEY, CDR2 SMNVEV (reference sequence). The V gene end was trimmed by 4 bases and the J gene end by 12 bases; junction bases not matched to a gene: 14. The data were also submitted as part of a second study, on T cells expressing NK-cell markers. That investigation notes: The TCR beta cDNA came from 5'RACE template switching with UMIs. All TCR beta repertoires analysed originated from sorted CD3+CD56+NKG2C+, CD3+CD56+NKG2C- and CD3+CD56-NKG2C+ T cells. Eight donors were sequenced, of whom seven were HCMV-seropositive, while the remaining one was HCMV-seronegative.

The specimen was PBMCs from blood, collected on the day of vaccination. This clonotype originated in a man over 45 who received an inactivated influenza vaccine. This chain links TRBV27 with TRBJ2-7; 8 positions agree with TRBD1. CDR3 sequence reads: CASSYRTGLTPMYF. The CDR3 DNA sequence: TGTGCCAGCAGTTATAGGACAGGGCTAACCCCCATGTACTTC.